This TCR beta chain emerged from a study of T cell clones after liver transplantation. Study findings and constraints: Graft donor-reactive T cells may have migrated into the graft rather than being deleted.

Sorting of unstimulated PBMCs yielded separate CD3+CD4+ and CD3+CD8+ fractions. In regard to this clone: What it recognizes is unknown.

Trimming took off 4 bases at V and 1 base at J, with 8 bases between the two ends. The CDR3 length is 14 residues. The germline V gene encodes CDR1 MNHEY and CDR2 SMNVEV (reference sequence). Sequencing was performed with immunoSEQ multiplex PCR; in TCRdb, only in-frame clones are kept and a portion is missing. Of fewer than 65,000 clones listed, 86% are singletons. The TCR sequence derives from a human patient who received a liver transplant. Some T cells may be transferred from the graft donor. The starting material was CD8+ T cells from blood, obtained 12 months after liver transplant. The chain recombines TRBV27 with TRBJ2-1; a possible D gene is TRBD2 (6 bases). CDR3 in DNA: TGTGCCAGCAGTTGGGGACTTTCCTACAATGAGCAGTTCTTC. It translates to CASSWGLSYNEQFF.